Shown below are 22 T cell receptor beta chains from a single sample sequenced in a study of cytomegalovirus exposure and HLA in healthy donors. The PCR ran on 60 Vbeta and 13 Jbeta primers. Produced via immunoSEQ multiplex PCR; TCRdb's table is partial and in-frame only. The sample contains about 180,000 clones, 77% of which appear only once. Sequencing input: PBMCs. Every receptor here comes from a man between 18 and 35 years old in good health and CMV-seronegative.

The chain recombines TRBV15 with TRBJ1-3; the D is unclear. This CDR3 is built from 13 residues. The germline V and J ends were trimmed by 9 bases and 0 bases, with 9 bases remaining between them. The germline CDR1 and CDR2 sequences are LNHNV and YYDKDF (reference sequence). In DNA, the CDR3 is TGTGCCACTAGACATGACTCTGGAAACACCATATATTTT. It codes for CATRHDSGNTIYF.

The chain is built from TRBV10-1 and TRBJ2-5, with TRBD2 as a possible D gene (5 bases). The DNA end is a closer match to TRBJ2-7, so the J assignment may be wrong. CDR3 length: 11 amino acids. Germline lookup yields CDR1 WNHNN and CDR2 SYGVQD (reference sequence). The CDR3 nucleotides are TGCGCCAGCAGGGGAGACTACGAGCAGTACTTC. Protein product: CASRGDYEQYF.

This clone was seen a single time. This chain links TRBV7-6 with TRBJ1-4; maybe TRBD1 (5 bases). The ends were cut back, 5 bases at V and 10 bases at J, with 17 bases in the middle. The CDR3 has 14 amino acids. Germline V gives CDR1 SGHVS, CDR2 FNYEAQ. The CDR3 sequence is CASSPGGVVGKLFF. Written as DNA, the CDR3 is TGTGCCAGCAGCCCGGGGGGGGTGGTTGGAAAACTGTTTTTT.

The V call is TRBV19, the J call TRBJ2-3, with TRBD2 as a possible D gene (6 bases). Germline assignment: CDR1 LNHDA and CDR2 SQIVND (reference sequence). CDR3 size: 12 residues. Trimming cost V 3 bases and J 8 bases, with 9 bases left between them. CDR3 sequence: CASSIPGSTQYF. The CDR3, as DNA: TGTGCCAGTAGTATTCCCGGGAGTACGCAGTATTTT.

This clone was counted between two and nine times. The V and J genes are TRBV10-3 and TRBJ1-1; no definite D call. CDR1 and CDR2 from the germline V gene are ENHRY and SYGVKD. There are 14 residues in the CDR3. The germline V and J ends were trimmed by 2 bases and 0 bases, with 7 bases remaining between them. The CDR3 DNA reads TGTGCCATCAGTGAGACGACTGTGAACACTGAAGCTTTCTTT. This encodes CAISETTVNTEAFF.

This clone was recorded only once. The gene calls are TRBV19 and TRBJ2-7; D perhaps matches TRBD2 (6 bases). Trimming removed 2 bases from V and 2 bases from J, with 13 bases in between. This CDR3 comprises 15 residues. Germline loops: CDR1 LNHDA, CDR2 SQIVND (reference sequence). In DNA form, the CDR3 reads TGTGCCAGTAGTATAACTACGGGAGTAGCCTACGAGCAGTACTTC. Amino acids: CASSITTGVAYEQYF. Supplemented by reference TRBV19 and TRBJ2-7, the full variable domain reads DGGITQSPKYLFRKEGQNVTLSCEQNLNHDAMYWYRQDPGQGLRLIYYSQIVNDFQKGDIAEGYSVSREKKESFPLTVTSAQKNPTAFYLCASSITTGVAYEQYFGPGTRLTVT.

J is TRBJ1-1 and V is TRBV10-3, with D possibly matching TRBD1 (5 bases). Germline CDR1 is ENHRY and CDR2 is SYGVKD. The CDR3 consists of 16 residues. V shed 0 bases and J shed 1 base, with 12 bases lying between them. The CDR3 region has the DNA TGTGCCATCAGTGAGTCAGGCGGGGGAGGGAACACTGAAGCTTTCTTT. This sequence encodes CAISESGGGGNTEAFF.

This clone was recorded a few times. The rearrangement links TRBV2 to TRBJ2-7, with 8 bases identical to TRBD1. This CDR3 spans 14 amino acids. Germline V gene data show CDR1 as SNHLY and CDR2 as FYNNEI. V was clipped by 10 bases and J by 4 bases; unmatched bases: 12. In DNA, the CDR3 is TGTGCCACCACTAACCAGGGGGCGCGATACGAGCAGTACTTC. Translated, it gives CATTNQGARYEQYF.

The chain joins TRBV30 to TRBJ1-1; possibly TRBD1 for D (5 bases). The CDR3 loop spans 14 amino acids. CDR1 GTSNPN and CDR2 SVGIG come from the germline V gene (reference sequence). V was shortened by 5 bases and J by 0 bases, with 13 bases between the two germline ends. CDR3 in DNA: TGTGCCTGGGGCCGGGGGGGGATGAACACTGAAGCTTTCTTT. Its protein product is CAWGRGGMNTEAFF.

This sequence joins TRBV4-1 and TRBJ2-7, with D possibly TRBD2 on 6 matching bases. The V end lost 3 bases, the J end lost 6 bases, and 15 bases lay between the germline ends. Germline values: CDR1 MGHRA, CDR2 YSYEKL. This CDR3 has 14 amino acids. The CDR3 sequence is CASSHAPGDSEQYF. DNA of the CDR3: TGCGCCAGCAGCCACGCTCCGGGAGACTCCGAGCAGTACTTC.

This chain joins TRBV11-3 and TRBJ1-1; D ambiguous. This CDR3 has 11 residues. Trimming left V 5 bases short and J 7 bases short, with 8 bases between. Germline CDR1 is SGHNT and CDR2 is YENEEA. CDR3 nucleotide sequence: TGTGCCAGCAGCAAACAGTGTGAAGCTTTCTTT. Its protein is CASSKQCEAFF.

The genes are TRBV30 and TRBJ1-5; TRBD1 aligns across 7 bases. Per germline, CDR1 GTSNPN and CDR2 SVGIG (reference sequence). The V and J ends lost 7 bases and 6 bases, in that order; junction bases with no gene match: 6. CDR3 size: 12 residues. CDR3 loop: CAYNRGGQPQHF. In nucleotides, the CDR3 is TGTGCCTATAACAGGGGAGGTCAGCCCCAGCATTTT.

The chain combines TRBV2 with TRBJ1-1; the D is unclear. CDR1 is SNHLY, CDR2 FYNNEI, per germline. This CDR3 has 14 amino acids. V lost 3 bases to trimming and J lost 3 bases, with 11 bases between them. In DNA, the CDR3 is TGTGCCAGCAGTGACGAGGCAGTTTACACTGAAGCTTTCTTT. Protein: CASSDEAVYTEAFF.

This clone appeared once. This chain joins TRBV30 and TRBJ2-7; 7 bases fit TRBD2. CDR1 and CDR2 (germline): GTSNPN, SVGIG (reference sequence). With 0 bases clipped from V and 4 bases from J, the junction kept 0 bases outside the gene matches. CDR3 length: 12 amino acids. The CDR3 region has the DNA TGTGCCTGGAGTGTAGCGGGATACGAGCAGTACTTC. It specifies CAWSVAGYEQYF.

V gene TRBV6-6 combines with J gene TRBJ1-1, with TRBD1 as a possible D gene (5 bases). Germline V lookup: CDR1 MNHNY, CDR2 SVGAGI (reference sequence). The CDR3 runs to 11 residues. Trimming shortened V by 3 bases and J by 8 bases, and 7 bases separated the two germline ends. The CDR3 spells CASSYGGEAFF. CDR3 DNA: TGTGCCAGCAGTTATGGGGGGGAAGCTTTCTTT.

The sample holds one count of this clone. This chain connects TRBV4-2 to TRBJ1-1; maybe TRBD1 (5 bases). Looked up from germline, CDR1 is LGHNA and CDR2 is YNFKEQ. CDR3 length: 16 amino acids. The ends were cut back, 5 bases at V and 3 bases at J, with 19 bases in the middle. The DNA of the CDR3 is TGTGCCAGCAGCTGGGACGGGGGTGAGGGGTACACTGAAGCTTTCTTT. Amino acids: CASSWDGGEGYTEAFF.

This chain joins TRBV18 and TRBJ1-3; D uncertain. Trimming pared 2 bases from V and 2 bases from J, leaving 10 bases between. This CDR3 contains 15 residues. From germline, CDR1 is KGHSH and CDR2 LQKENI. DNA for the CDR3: TGTGCCAGCTCACCATCTCTTTCGGCTGGAAACACCATATATTTT. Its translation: CASSPSLSAGNTIYF. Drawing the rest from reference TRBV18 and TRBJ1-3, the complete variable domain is NAGVMQNPRHLVRRRGQEARLRCSPMKGHSHVYWYRQLPEEGLKFMVYLQKENIIDESGMPKERFSAEFPKEGPSILRIQQVVRGDSAAYFCASSPSLSAGNTIYFGEGSWLTVV.

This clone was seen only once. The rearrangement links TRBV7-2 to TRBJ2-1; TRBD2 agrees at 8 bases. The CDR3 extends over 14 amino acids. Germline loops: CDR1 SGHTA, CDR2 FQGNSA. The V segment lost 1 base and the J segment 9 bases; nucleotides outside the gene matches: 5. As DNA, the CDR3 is TGTGCCAGCAGCTTAGGACTAGCGTGGGCTGAGCAGTTCTTC. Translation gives CASSLGLAWAEQFF. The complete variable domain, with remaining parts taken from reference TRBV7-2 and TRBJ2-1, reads GAGVSQSPSNKVTEKGKDVELRCDPISGHTALYWYRQSLGQGLEFLIYFQGNSAPDKSGLPSDRFSAERTGGSVSTLTIQRTQQEDSAVYLCASSLGLAWAEQFFGPGTRLTVL.

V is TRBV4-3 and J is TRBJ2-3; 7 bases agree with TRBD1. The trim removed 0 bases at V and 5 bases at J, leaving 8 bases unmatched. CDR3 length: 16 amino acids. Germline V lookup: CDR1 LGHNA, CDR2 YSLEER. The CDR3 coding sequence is TGCGCCAGCAGCCAAGAGGACAGGTCCCTTGTAGATACGCAGTATTTT. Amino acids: CASSQEDRSLVDTQYF.

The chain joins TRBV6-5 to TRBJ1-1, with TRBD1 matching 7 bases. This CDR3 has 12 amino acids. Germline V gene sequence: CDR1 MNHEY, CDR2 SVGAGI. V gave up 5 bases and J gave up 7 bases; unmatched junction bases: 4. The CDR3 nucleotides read TGTGCCAGCAGTGATTGGACAGGTGAAGCTTTCTTT. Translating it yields CASSDWTGEAFF.

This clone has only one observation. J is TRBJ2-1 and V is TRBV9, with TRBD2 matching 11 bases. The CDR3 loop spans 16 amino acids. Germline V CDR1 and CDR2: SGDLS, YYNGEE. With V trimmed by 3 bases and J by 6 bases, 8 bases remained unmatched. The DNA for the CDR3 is TGTGCCAGCAGCGCCCTCCTAGCGGGGGGCTCCAATGAGCAGTTCTTC. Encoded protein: CASSALLAGGSNEQFF.

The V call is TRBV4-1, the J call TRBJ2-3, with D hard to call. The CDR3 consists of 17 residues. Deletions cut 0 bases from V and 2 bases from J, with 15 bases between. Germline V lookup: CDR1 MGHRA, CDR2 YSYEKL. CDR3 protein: CASSQDKVGSSTDTQYF. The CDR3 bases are TGCGCCAGCAGCCAAGATAAAGTGGGCTCCTCCACAGATACGCAGTATTTT.